This record covers a single T cell receptor beta chain. Its antigen is still unknown. This entry comes from a study of cytomegalovirus exposure and HLA in healthy donors. Findings and limits, study-wide: Later analysis identified a missense DCLRE1C variant that was linked to TCR beta V- and J-gene trimming. Reported results showed that the classifier diagnosed cytomegalovirus status with high specificity and sensitivity. In a later analysis, HLA-C alleles had the fewest associated TCRs, DRB1 alleles the most.

The PCR had 60 Vbeta and 13 Jbeta primers. TCRdb's copy holds only in-frame clones and misses some; the assay was immunoSEQ multiplex PCR. The sample lists about 200,000 clones; 70% to 85% were seen once. V dropped 6 bases and J dropped 3 bases, with 11 bases sitting between them. The CDR3 length is 13 residues. From germline, CDR1 is LNHDA and CDR2 SQIVND (reference sequence). This TCR was sampled from a girl aged 2-10 years in good health and CMV-seronegative. What was sequenced was PBMCs. The chain joins TRBV19 to TRBJ1-1; D may be TRBD1 (5 bases). The CDR3 loop reads CASSERGDTEAFF. The DNA of the CDR3 is TGTGCCAGTAGCGAAAGGGGTGACACTGAAGCTTTCTTT.